One and the same sample provided the 3 T cell receptor beta chains below, sequenced in a study of blood T cell repertoires in COVID-19. Repertoires were generated with immunoSEQ multiplex PCR, while TCRdb's copy carries only in-frame clones and drops some. The data contain roughly 570,000 clones, roughly 91% of them singletons. The material sequenced was peripheral blood. These receptors originate from a woman in her 50s with COVID-19, enrolled during active disease.

V is TRBV6-5 and J is TRBJ2-5; tentatively, D is TRBD2 (7 bases). V lost 2 bases to trimming and J lost 5 bases, with 18 bases between them. Per germline, CDR1 MNHEY and CDR2 SVGAGI. The CDR3 loop spans 16 amino acids. The CDR3 DNA sequence: TGTGCCAGCAGTTACGACTCGGTAGGGGGGGGTGAGACCCAGTACTTC. Its translation is CASSYDSVGGGETQYF.

V usage is TRBV30 and J usage is TRBJ2-2; a weak D match, TRBD2 (5 bases). This CDR3 is 16 amino acids long. The germline gives CDR1 GTSNPN, CDR2 SVGIG (reference sequence). The V and J ends lost 0 bases and 4 bases respectively, with 15 bases between them. In DNA, the CDR3 is TGTGCCTGGAGTGTACTAGGGATTGGGTTCACCGGGGAGCTGTTTTTT. Translating it yields CAWSVLGIGFTGELFF.

The chain employs TRBV3-1 (or the pseudogene TRBV3-2) and TRBJ1-3; D might be TRBD1 (6 bases). The germline V gene encodes CDR1 LGHDT and CDR2 YNNKEL (reference sequence). The CDR3 runs to 14 residues. Trimming removed 8 bases from V and 3 bases from J, with 14 bases in between. The CDR3 here is CASSEQGLGNTIYF. DNA of the CDR3: TGTGCCAGCTCCGAACAGGGTCTTGGAAACACCATATATTTT.